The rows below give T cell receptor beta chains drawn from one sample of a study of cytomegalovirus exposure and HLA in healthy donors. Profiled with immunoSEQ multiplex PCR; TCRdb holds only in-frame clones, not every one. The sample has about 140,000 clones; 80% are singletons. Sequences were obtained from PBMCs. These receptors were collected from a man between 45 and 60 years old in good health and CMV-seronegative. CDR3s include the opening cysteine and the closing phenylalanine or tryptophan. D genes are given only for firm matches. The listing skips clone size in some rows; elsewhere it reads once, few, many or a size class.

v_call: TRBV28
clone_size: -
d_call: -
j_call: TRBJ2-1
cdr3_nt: TGTGCCAGCAGCCCGCCCTTGGGAGCGGGCTCCTACAATGAGCAGTTCTTC
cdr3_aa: CASSPPLGAGSYNEQFF

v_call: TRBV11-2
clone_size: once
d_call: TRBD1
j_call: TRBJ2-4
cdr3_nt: TGTGCCAGCAGCTTAGATCAGGAGACAGGGACCTTAGCCAAAAACATTCAGTACTTC
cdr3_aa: CASSLDQETGTLAKNIQYF

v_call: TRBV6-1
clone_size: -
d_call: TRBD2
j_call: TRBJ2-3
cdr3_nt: TGTGCCAGCAGTGAAAATCCGGGACTAGCGGGCACAGATACGCAGTATTTT
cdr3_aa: CASSENPGLAGTDTQYF

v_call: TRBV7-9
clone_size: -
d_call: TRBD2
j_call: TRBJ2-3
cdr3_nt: TGTGCCAGCAGCCCCCCCGGGACTAGCCAAGATACGCAGTATTTT
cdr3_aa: CASSPPGTSQDTQYF

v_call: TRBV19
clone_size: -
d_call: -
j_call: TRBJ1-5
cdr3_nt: TGTGCCGGGGGAGGGGTTCAGCCCCAGCATTTT
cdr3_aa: CAGGGVQPQHF

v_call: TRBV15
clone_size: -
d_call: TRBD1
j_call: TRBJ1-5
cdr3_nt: TGTGCCACCAGCAGACGGACAGGGGGGTCGCAGCCCCAGCATTTT
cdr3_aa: CATSRRTGGSQPQHF

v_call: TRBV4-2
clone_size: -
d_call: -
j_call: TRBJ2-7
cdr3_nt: TGTGCCAGCAGCCAAGATCGGTACGAGCAGTACTTC
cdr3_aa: CASSQDRYEQYF

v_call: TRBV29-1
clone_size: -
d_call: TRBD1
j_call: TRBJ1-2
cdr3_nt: TGCAGCGGACGGGACAGGGAGGGAAACGGCTACACCTTC
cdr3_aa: CSGRDREGNGYTF

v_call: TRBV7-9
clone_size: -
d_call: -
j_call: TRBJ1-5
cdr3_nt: TGTGCCAGCAGCTTAGTTCCGGGTCAGCCCCAGCATTTT
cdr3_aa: CASSLVPGQPQHF

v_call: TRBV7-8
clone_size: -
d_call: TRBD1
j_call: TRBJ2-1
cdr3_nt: TGTGCCAGCAGCTTATCGACAGGGACAACCTACAATGAGCAGTTCTTC
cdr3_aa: CASSLSTGTTYNEQFF

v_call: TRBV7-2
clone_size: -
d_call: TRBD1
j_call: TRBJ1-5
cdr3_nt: TGTGCCAGCAGCCGAACAGGGGGCCATCAGCCCCAGCATTTT
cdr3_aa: CASSRTGGHQPQHF

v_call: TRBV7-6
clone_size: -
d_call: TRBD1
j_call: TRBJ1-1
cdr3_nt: TGTGCCAGCAGACGAGGACAGGGTGAAGCTTTCTTT
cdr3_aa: CASRRGQGEAFF

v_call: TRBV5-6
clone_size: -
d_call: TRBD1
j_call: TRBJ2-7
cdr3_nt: TGTGCCAGCAGCTCCACGGCCGCAGGGGGCTACGAGCAGTACTTC
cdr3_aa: CASSSTAAGGYEQYF

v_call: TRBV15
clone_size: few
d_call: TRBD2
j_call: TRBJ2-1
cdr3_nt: TGTGCCACCAGCAGAGTTTCCGGGACTAGCGGTAACAATGAGCAGTTCTTC
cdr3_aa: CATSRVSGTSGNNEQFF

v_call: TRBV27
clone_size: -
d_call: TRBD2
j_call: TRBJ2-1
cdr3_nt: TGTGCCAGCAGTTTCGGGGGGGCCATAAATGAGCAGTTCTTC
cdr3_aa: CASSFGGAINEQFF

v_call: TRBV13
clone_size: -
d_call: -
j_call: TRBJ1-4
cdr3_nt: TGTGCCAGCAGCCAAGGACAGTGGGGCTCTAATGAAAAACTGTTTTTT
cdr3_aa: CASSQGQWGSNEKLFF